This T cell receptor (beta chain) was identified in a study of regulatory T cells in long-lasting Graves disease. Time point described: newly diagnosed GD, antithyroid drugs for less than 3 months. After RNA was extracted from PBMCs, the TCR library was made from it. Patient provenance is recorded as an endocrinology department in Xi'an, China. iRepertoire HTBI primers and Arm-PCR of CDR3 regions built TCR beta libraries. One entry per CDR3 protein, called by TCRdb with MiXCR from the multiplex PCR reads. Counted here are hundreds of thousands of distinct CDR3 sequences, roughly 15% occurring once; the ten biggest clones make up approximately 18%. As for this clonotype: Because it lacks the conserved phenylalanine or tryptophan at the end, this CDR3 is likely a read error.

These data were also filed under a second study, of T cells in Graves' hyperthyroidism and ophthalmopathy. That study reports: Diagnosis relied on clinical symptoms, serum thyroxine and TRAb, thyroid ultrasound and orbital computed tomography.

This sequence was found in a woman in her thirties with Graves disease. This sample comprised peripheral blood mononuclear cells (PBMCs), obtained at new diagnosis, from a patient treated with antithyroid drugs.

The CDR3 protein is CASSLTENTEAFS. Written as DNA, the CDR3 is TGTGCCAGCAGCTTGACAGAGAACACTGAAGCTTTCTCT. The J gene is TRBJ1-1, the V gene TRBV11-2; D might be TRBD1 (5 bases). Trimming left V 3 bases short and J 1 base short, with 6 bases between. The CDR3 sequence is 13 residues long. Germline V gene sequence: CDR1 SGHAT, CDR2 FQNNGV.